The 16 T cell receptor beta chains given below trace back to one sample, sequenced in a study of T cell responses to AZD1222 COVID-19 vaccine. Data came from immunoSEQ multiplex PCR; TCRdb stores just in-frame clones and leaves some out. This table has some 120,000 clones, approximately 85% appearing once. This material consisted of peripheral blood, taken on day 0 of AZD1222 vaccination. These receptor sequences come from an adult in good health.

J is TRBJ2-5 and V is TRBV5-5, with TRBD2 identical over 10 bases. Germline CDR1 is SGHKS and CDR2 is YYEKEE (reference sequence). Trimming took 4 bases from V and 1 from J; bases not matched to a gene: 7. CDR3 length: 16 amino acids. CDR3 region: CASSRSSGGLQETQYF. CDR3 nucleotides: TGTGCCAGCAGCCGCTCTAGCGGGGGACTCCAAGAGACCCAGTACTTC.

The chain joins TRBV18 to TRBJ2-5; D may match TRBD1 or TRBD2 (5 bases each). CDR1 KGHSH and CDR2 LQKENI come from the germline V gene. The CDR3 spans 13 residues. V was pared by 6 bases and J by 5 bases, with 13 bases between. CDR3 in amino acids: CASSASWGETQYF. As DNA, the CDR3 is TGTGCCAGCTCGGCTAGCTGGGGGGAGACCCAGTACTTC. The variable domain in full, completed from reference TRBV18 and TRBJ2-5, reads NAGVMQNPRHLVRRRGQEARLRCSPMKGHSHVYWYRQLPEEGLKFMVYLQKENIIDESGMPKERFSAEFPKEGPSILRIQQVVRGDSAAYFCASSASWGETQYFGPGTRLLVL.

The chain joins TRBV6-5 to TRBJ1-6; D gene uncertain. Germline CDR1 reads MNHEY; CDR2 reads SVGAGI. Trimming took off 0 bases at V and 9 bases at J, with 15 bases between the two ends. The CDR3 spans 16 residues. The CDR3 DNA sequence: TGTGCCAGCAGTTACTCGAGGGCCCAACGGACTTCACCCCTCCACTTT. This sequence encodes CASSYSRAQRTSPLHF.

This clone was counted once. The chain carries TRBV4-1 and TRBJ2-6, with D perhaps matching TRBD1 (7 bases). There are 19 residues in the CDR3. The V and J ends lost 0 bases and 2 bases respectively, with 17 bases between them. Germline CDR1 is MGHRA and CDR2 is YSYEKL. This CDR3 reads CASSQDRRQGGTGANVLTF. CDR3 sequence (DNA): TGCGCCAGCAGCCAAGATCGGAGACAGGGAGGAACTGGGGCCAACGTCCTGACTTTC.

This rearrangement joins TRBV6-2 or TRBV6-3 to TRBJ2-6; D remains unclear. Germline V gene data show CDR1 as MNHEY and CDR2 as SVGEGT. The ends were cut back, 5 bases at V and 2 bases at J, with 10 bases in the middle. There are 15 residues in the CDR3. As DNA, the CDR3 is TGTGCCAGCAGTCCCCCTGGGGCTGGGGCCAACGTCCTGACTTTC. Its translation: CASSPPGAGANVLTF.

V is TRBV24-1 and J is TRBJ1-1, with D maybe TRBD1 (6 bases). V was cut by 9 bases and J by 0 bases, with 13 bases left in between. The germline V gene has CDR1 KGHDR and CDR2 SFDVKD. The CDR3 totals 14 residues. In nucleotides, the CDR3 is TGTGCCACCTCCCCCGGGGGGCTGAACACTGAAGCTTTCTTT. It specifies CATSPGGLNTEAFF.

The chain employs TRBV5-1 and TRBJ2-5, with TRBD2 as a possible D gene (6 bases). CDR3 length: 14 amino acids. V lost 4 bases, J lost 0 bases, and 10 bases lay in between. Germline V gene sequence: CDR1 SGHRS, CDR2 YFSETQ. CDR3 bases: TGCGCCAGCAGCGCCGGAGGGGACCAAGAGACCCAGTACTTC. Amino acids: CASSAGGDQETQYF.

The chain employs TRBV6-5 and TRBJ1-1; the D gene is possibly TRBD1 (5 bases). The CDR3 loop spans 14 amino acids. V was trimmed by 4 bases and J by 1 base, leaving 10 bases between them. Germline CDR1 and CDR2: MNHEY and SVGAGI. CDR3 residues: CASSLTGTNTEAFF. The DNA of the CDR3 is TGTGCCAGCAGTTTAACAGGCACGAACACTGAAGCTTTCTTT.

This clone was recorded only once. The genes are TRBV19 and TRBJ2-2; D is undetermined. V gave up 3 bases and J gave up 4 bases, with 12 bases separating them. The CDR3 extends over 15 amino acids. The germline V gene has CDR1 LNHDA and CDR2 SQIVND (reference sequence). The CDR3 reads CASSMGRSLTGELFF. CDR3 DNA: TGTGCCAGTAGTATGGGAAGAAGCCTCACCGGGGAGCTGTTTTTT.

The chain combines TRBV6-5 with TRBJ1-2; a possible D gene is TRBD1 (6 bases). The CDR3 spans 15 residues. CDR1 is MNHEY and CDR2 is SVGAGI in the germline V gene. Between the trimmed V and J ends, which lost 7 bases and 4 bases, there was a span of 19 bases. CDR3 sequence: CASTLSVRGVYGYTF. In DNA form, the CDR3 reads TGTGCCAGCACCTTGTCTGTCAGGGGCGTCTATGGCTACACCTTC.

In its sample, this clone was seen once. V usage is TRBV25-1 and J usage is TRBJ2-4; unclear D gene. Germline V CDR1 and CDR2: MGHDK, SYGVNS. This CDR3 has 11 residues. V was pared by 1 base and J by 13 bases, with 8 bases between. CDR3 DNA: TGTGCCAGCAGTGAATCCTTCACCCAGTACTTC. Its protein is CASSESFTQYF.

A single count supports this clone. The CDR3 reads CASSFEKTSTDTQYF. In DNA form, the CDR3 reads TGCGCCAGCAGCTTCGAGAAAACGAGCACAGATACGCAGTATTTT. The chain is built from TRBV5-1 and TRBJ2-3; D is unclear. The CDR3 covers 15 residues. Germline values: CDR1 SGHRS, CDR2 YFSETQ. The V end was cut by 2 bases, the J end by 0 bases, with 10 bases between.

This clone was seen only once. J is TRBJ1-4 and V is TRBV10-3; 7 bases line up with TRBD1. The CDR3 length is 16 residues. The germline V gene encodes CDR1 ENHRY and CDR2 SYGVKD. The ends lost 0 bases at V and 7 bases at J; junction bases unmatched: 8. The chain's CDR3 is CAISESLQGPSEKLFF. CDR3 in DNA: TGTGCCATCAGTGAGTCCCTACAGGGGCCGAGTGAAAAACTGTTTTTT.

In its sample, this clone was seen a few times. CDR3 DNA sequence: TGTGCCAGCAGCTTTTTCCAGCGGGAGAGGGCAGATACGCAGTATTTT. Its translation: CASSFFQRERADTQYF. The rearrangement joins TRBV7-2 to TRBJ2-3; 8 bases match TRBD2. The CDR3 is 16 amino acids. Trimming took 3 bases from V and 4 from J; bases not matched to a gene: 9. Germline assignment: CDR1 SGHTA and CDR2 FQGNSA.

The V call is TRBV19, the J call TRBJ1-5; 8 bases fit TRBD1. The length of the CDR3 is 14 residues. V shed 11 bases, J shed 4 bases, and the junction held 10 bases outside the gene matches. The germline V gene encodes CDR1 LNHDA and CDR2 SQIVND (reference sequence). As DNA, the CDR3 is TGTGCCTCAAAAGAGAACAGGGGGAATCAGCCCCAGCATTTT. Residues: CASKENRGNQPQHF.

The chain employs TRBV10-1 and TRBJ2-7, with a weak D call TRBD1 (8 bases). The CDR3 runs to 15 residues. In germline, CDR1 is WNHNN, CDR2 SYGVQD (reference sequence). V was clipped by 6 bases and J by 1 base, with 16 bases between them. For the CDR3, the DNA is TGCGCCAGCAGCAAACAGGGGGAGGGTTCCTACGAGCAGTACTTC. Translation: CASSKQGEGSYEQYF.